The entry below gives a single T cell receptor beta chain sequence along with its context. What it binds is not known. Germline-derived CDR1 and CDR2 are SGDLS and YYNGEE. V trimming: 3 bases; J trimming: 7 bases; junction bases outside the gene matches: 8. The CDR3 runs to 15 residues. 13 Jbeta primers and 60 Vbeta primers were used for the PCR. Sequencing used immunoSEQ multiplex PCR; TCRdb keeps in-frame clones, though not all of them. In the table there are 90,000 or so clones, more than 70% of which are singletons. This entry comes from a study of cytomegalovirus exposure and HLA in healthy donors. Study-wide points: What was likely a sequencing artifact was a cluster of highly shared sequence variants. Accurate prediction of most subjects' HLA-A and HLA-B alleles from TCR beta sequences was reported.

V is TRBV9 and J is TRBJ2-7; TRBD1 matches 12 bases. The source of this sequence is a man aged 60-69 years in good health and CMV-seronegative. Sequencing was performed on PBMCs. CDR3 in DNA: TGTGCCAGCAGCGCCCGGGGACAGGGGGCTGGAGAGCAGTACTTC. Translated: CASSARGQGAGEQYF.